This TCR beta chain is from a study of blood T cell repertoires in COVID-19. This clone was seen a few times. This CDR3 is built from 15 residues. Germline assignment: CDR1 SGHAT and CDR2 FQNNGV. Trimming removed 2 bases from V and 10 bases from J, with 18 bases in between. Clones were read by immunoSEQ multiplex PCR, and TCRdb kept only the in-frame ones, dropping some. The sample yields a few hundred thousand clones, 80% seen once. The V gene is TRBV11-2, the J gene TRBJ2-1; D gene ambiguous. Sequenced sample: peripheral blood. This receptor was taken from a woman between 70 and 85 years old with acute or convalescent COVID-19. CDR3 in DNA: TGTGCCAGCAGCTTATATGAAGACAACGTATACGAGCAGTTCTTC. The encoded protein is CASSLYEDNVYEQFF.